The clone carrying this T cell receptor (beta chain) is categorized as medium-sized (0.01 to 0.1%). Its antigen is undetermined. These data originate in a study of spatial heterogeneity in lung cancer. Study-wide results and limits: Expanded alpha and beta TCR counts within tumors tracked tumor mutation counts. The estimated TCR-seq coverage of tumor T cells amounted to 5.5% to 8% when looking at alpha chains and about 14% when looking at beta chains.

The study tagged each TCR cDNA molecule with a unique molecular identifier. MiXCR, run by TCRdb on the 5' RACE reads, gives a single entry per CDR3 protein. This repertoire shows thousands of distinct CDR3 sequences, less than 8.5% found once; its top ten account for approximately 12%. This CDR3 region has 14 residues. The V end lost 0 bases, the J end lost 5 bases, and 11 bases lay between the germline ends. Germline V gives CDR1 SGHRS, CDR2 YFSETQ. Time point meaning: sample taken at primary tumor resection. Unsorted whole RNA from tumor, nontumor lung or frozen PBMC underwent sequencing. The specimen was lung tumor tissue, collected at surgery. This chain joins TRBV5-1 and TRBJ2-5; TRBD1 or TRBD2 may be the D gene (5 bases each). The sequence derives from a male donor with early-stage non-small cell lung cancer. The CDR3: CASSLGGTSETQYF. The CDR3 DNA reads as TGCGCCAGCAGCTTGGGGGGGACGAGTGAGACCCAGTACTTC.